Following are 30 T cell receptor beta chains from one sample sequenced in a study of blood T cell repertoires in COVID-19. Assay used: immunoSEQ multiplex PCR; TCRdb lists only in-frame clones, some missing. The sample lists 45,000 to 60,000 clones, just over 85% occurring once. The sequenced material came from peripheral blood. These receptors all stem from an older man with active COVID-19.

The chain is built from TRBV5-1 and TRBJ2-1; D remains unclear. Germline CDR1 is SGHRS and CDR2 is YFSETQ. V lost 0 bases to trimming and J lost 1 base, with 8 bases between them. The CDR3 loop spans 15 amino acids. CDR3 sequence: CASSLDRPSYNEQFF. Written as DNA, the CDR3 is TGCGCCAGCAGCTTGGACAGACCTTCCTACAATGAGCAGTTCTTC.

The CDR3 bases are TGTGCCAGCAGCTTATGGGACAGGGGGAATGGCTACACCTTC. Protein sequence: CASSLWDRGNGYTF. The chain employs TRBV7-9 and TRBJ1-2, with TRBD1 identical over 11 bases. Losses at the gene ends were 2 bases for V and 6 bases for J; bases not matched to a gene: 2. Germline values: CDR1 SEHNR, CDR2 FQNEAQ (reference sequence). This CDR3 is built from 14 residues. Drawing the rest from reference TRBV7-9 and TRBJ1-2, the complete variable domain is DTGVSQNPRHKITKRGQNVTFRCDPISEHNRLYWYRQTLGQGPEFLTYFQNEAQLEKSRLLSDRFSAERPKGSFSTLEIQRTEQGDSAMYLCASSLWDRGNGYTFGSGTRLTVV.

This clone was counted once. V is TRBV24-1 and J is TRBJ1-5; D is ambiguous. The germline CDR1 and CDR2 sequences are KGHDR and SFDVKD. The CDR3 runs to 16 residues. V was clipped by 4 bases and J by 4 bases, with 16 bases between them. CDR3: CATSDPTLGGNQPQHF. The DNA of the CDR3 is TGTGCCACCAGTGACCCCACCCTTGGAGGGAATCAGCCCCAGCATTTT.

The chain employs TRBV5-1 and TRBJ1-1; TRBD1 is a possible D gene (5 bases). The CDR3 has 16 amino acids. The germline gives CDR1 SGHRS, CDR2 YFSETQ. V was cut by 2 bases and J by 2 bases, with 16 bases left in between. The CDR3 sequence is CASSLQLPGTNTEAFF. For the CDR3, the DNA is TGCGCCAGCAGCTTACAACTTCCCGGGACTAACACTGAAGCTTTCTTT.

This chain uses TRBV5-4 with TRBJ1-1, with D unresolved. This CDR3 comprises 12 residues. V was shortened by 2 bases and J by 7 bases, with 9 bases between the two germline ends. Germline V lookup: CDR1 SGHNT, CDR2 YYREEE (reference sequence). CDR3 in DNA: TGTGCCAGCAGCTTTCTCCGGGATGAAGCTTTCTTT. Protein sequence: CASSFLRDEAFF.

The V and J genes are TRBV29-1 and TRBJ2-7, with TRBD2 matching over 7 bases. The CDR3 is 14 amino acids. The J segment lost 7 bases and the V segment lost 5 bases, leaving 14 bases of the junction unmatched. The germline gives CDR1 SQVTM, CDR2 ANQGSEA. The CDR3 nucleotides are TGCAGCGTTAGCGGGACGGCCCAAGTTGGAGAGCAGTACTTC. Translating gives CSVSGTAQVGEQYF.

The chain couples TRBV28 to TRBJ1-6; D gene unclear. V lost 7 bases to trimming and J lost 4 bases, with 8 bases between them. CDR3 length: 13 amino acids. From germline, CDR1 is MDHEN and CDR2 SYDVKM. The CDR3 DNA reads TGTGCCAGCACGAACGGGTATAATTCACCCCTCCACTTT. Translating gives CASTNGYNSPLHF.

The chain couples TRBV7-9 to TRBJ2-1; D perhaps matches TRBD2 (5 bases). This CDR3 spans 15 amino acids. V gave up 3 bases and J gave up 7 bases, with 16 bases separating them. CDR1 SEHNR and CDR2 FQNEAQ come from the germline V gene (reference sequence). The CDR3 nucleotides are TGTGCCAGCAGCTTTGAGGGTTTATTCCGGAATGAGCAGTTCTTC. Protein product: CASSFEGLFRNEQFF.

This clone was recorded only once. The chain recombines TRBV5-1 with TRBJ2-7; tentative D call: TRBD1 (6 bases). Trimming shortened V by 3 bases and J by 2 bases, and 15 bases separated the two germline ends. The V gene's germline CDR1 is SGHRS and CDR2 YFSETQ. The CDR3 totals 15 residues. As DNA, the CDR3 is TGCGCCAGCAGCTCGGGACACGTTGAGACCTACGAGCAGTACTTC. Its translation: CASSSGHVETYEQYF.

V gene TRBV4-2 combines with J gene TRBJ1-4; the match to TRBD1 covers 7 bases. Germline CDR1 is LGHNA and CDR2 is YNFKEQ. The length of the CDR3 is 16 residues. J gave up 4 bases and V 0 bases, and 5 bases lay outside the gene matches. The CDR3 here is CASSQEKGAVNEKLFF. CDR3 DNA sequence: TGTGCCAGCAGCCAAGAAAAGGGGGCCGTTAATGAAAAACTGTTTTTT.

This chain uses TRBV3-1 (or the pseudogene TRBV3-2) with TRBJ1-1; no clear D. Germline V gives CDR1 LGHDT, CDR2 YNNKEL (reference sequence). CDR3 length: 14 amino acids. V was clipped by 0 bases and J by 3 bases, with 8 bases between them. Written as DNA, the CDR3 is TGTGCCAGCAGCCAAGATGCGGGTTACACTGAAGCTTTCTTT. This encodes CASSQDAGYTEAFF.

This chain links TRBV12-3 or TRBV12-4 with TRBJ2-7; TRBD1 might be the D (5 bases). Trimming took off 3 bases at V and 3 bases at J, with 6 bases between the two ends. The CDR3 runs to 12 residues. CDR3 amino acids: CASSLGLYEQYF. The DNA for the CDR3 is TGTGCCAGCAGTTTGGGGCTCTACGAGCAGTACTTC.

This chain links TRBV2 with TRBJ2-3; 11 positions agree with TRBD2. CDR3 length: 17 residues. Per the germline V gene, CDR1 is SNHLY and CDR2 is FYNNEI. J was trimmed by 3 bases and V by 6 bases; bases with no gene match: 11. The CDR3 nucleotides read TGTGCCAGCAGCTCCAGACTAGCGGGGCTTGGGACAGATACGCAGTATTTT. Its translation: CASSSRLAGLGTDTQYF.

This clone was counted at least ten times. V usage is TRBV4-3 and J usage is TRBJ1-1; the match to TRBD1 covers 7 bases. The CDR3 is 15 residues long. V was pared by 0 bases and J by 3 bases, with 4 bases of the junction left unmatched. Germline V gene data show CDR1 as LGHNA and CDR2 as YSLEER. The CDR3 sequence is CASSQDKGAYTEAFF. The CDR3 DNA follows: TGCGCCAGCAGCCAAGACAAGGGGGCTTACACTGAAGCTTTCTTT.

This clone has only a few counts. This chain connects TRBV7-9 to TRBJ2-3; TRBD1 agrees at 7 bases. The CDR3 extends over 14 amino acids. Trimming cost V 5 bases and J 6 bases; bases outside gene matches: 8. Germline V gives CDR1 SEHNR, CDR2 FQNEAQ (reference sequence). CDR3 nucleotide sequence: TGTGCCAGCAGCACAACAGGGGTATACGATACGCAGTATTTT. Protein sequence: CASSTTGVYDTQYF. The variable domain in full, completed from reference TRBV7-9 and TRBJ2-3, reads DTGVSQNPRHKITKRGQNVTFRCDPISEHNRLYWYRQTLGQGPEFLTYFQNEAQLEKSRLLSDRFSAERPKGSFSTLEIQRTEQGDSAMYLCASSTTGVYDTQYFGPGTRLTVL.

By proportion, this clone is medium-sized (0.01 to 0.1%). The chain joins TRBV27 to TRBJ2-2; a possible D gene is TRBD1 (6 bases). This CDR3 region has 13 residues. V dropped 9 bases and J dropped 4 bases, with 12 bases sitting between them. The V gene's germline CDR1 is MNHEY and CDR2 SMNVEV (reference sequence). CDR3 residues: CASSRGATGELFF. The CDR3 bases are TGTGCCAGTTCCAGGGGAGCCACCGGGGAGCTGTTTTTT.

This clone has more than one count but fewer than ten. The gene calls are TRBV5-1 and TRBJ2-7; TRBD1 agrees at 9 bases. J gave up 4 bases and V 4 bases, and 12 bases lay outside the gene matches. This CDR3 is built from 16 residues. Germline values: CDR1 SGHRS, CDR2 YFSETQ. The CDR3 sequence is CASSPQEGTGIYEQYF. CDR3 nucleotide sequence: TGCGCCAGCAGCCCGCAGGAAGGGACAGGGATTTACGAGCAGTACTTC.

The genes are TRBV2 and TRBJ1-2; TRBD1 matches at 8 bases. CDR3 length: 15 residues. Germline CDR1 is SNHLY and CDR2 is FYNNEI. V was clipped by 3 bases and J by 8 bases; unmatched bases: 11. Written as DNA, the CDR3 is TGTGCCAGCAGTGAGTCCGGGACAGGTGTCGGAGGCTACACCTTC. Translated, it gives CASSESGTGVGGYTF.

The chain couples TRBV5-1 to TRBJ2-1; weak D call: TRBD1 (5 bases). Trimming stripped 0 bases from V and 0 bases from J, with 7 bases between. The CDR3 is made up of 15 amino acids. In germline, CDR1 is SGHRS, CDR2 YFSETQ. The CDR3 sequence is CASSLGDSSYNEQFF. The CDR3 region has the DNA TGCGCCAGCAGCTTGGGCGACAGCTCCTACAATGAGCAGTTCTTC.

The chain employs TRBV7-2 and TRBJ1-5; TRBD1 might be the D (5 bases). The germline V gene encodes CDR1 SGHTA and CDR2 FQGNSA. Trimming pared 5 bases from V and 7 bases from J, leaving 9 bases between. This CDR3 contains 12 residues. The CDR3 DNA reads TGTGCCAGCAGCCCCGGGGGGCAGCCCCAGCATTTT. It yields the protein CASSPGGQPQHF.

The rearrangement joins TRBV24-1 to TRBJ2-1; 7 bases map to TRBD1. The CDR3 has 16 amino acids. The junction had 9 bases not matched to a gene; V was cut back by 4 bases and J by 4 bases. Germline lookup yields CDR1 KGHDR and CDR2 SFDVKD. CDR3 region: CATSDRDSRGYNEQFF. In DNA form, the CDR3 reads TGTGCCACCAGTGACCGGGACAGCAGGGGATACAATGAGCAGTTCTTC.

This sequence joins TRBV19 and TRBJ1-1; 7 bases line up with TRBD1. The trim removed 3 bases at V and 0 bases at J, leaving 10 bases unmatched. The germline CDR1 and CDR2 sequences are LNHDA and SQIVND (reference sequence). This CDR3 has 17 residues. The CDR3 loop reads CASSISAGQIMNTEAFF. The DNA for the CDR3 is TGTGCCAGTAGTATTTCTGCGGGACAGATCATGAACACTGAAGCTTTCTTT.

The gene calls are TRBV11-2 and TRBJ1-1; no clear D gene. CDR1 SGHAT and CDR2 FQNNGV come from the germline V gene. The CDR3 consists of 13 residues. V was shortened by 5 bases and J by 4 bases, with 11 bases between the two germline ends. The CDR3 spells CASSLVAGTEAFF. The CDR3 nucleotides read TGTGCCAGCAGCCTCGTGGCGGGCACTGAAGCTTTCTTT. The full variable domain, its missing parts supplied by reference TRBV11-2 and TRBJ1-1, is EAGVAQSPRYKIIEKRQSVAFWCNPISGHATLYWYQQILGQGPKLLIQFQNNGVVDDSQLPKDRFSAERLKGVDSTLKIQPAKLEDSAVYLCASSLVAGTEAFFGQGTRLTVV.

This chain joins TRBV6-5 and TRBJ2-7, with TRBD2 identical over 8 bases. The CDR3 totals 10 residues. The V gene's germline CDR1 is MNHEY and CDR2 SVGAGI. V lost 11 bases and J lost 5; bases outside the gene matches: 2. The CDR3 nucleotides are TGTGCCTCGGGGGGGGACGAGCAGTACTTC. Translated, it gives CASGGDEQYF.

The CDR3 DNA reads as TGCGCCAGCAGCTTGCAACAGGGGGCAAGTAATGAAAAACTGTTTTTT. This translates into CASSLQQGASNEKLFF. V is TRBV5-1 and J is TRBJ1-4; 9 bases map to TRBD1. Germline V gene data show CDR1 as SGHRS and CDR2 as YFSETQ. V gave up 1 base and J gave up 4 bases; unmatched junction bases: 5. This CDR3 is 16 amino acids long.

The chain uses TRBV15 and TRBJ1-6; 10 bases fit TRBD1. The CDR3 runs to 15 residues. V gave up 3 bases and J gave up 10 bases; unmatched junction bases: 6. CDR1 LNHNV and CDR2 YYDKDF come from the germline V gene (reference sequence). The CDR3 DNA follows: TGTGCCACCAGCAGCCTCCGGGACAGGGGATCACCCCTCCACTTT. Protein product: CATSSLRDRGSPLHF.

The chain has TRBV5-1 and TRBJ2-2; 12 bases are a match to TRBD2. Trimming cost V 2 bases and J 5 bases; bases outside gene matches: 1. Germline CDR1 reads SGHRS; CDR2 reads YFSETQ. This CDR3 region has 15 residues. The CDR3 coding sequence is TGCGCCAGCAGCTTTCTAGCGGGGGGGACCGGGGAGCTGTTTTTT. Amino acids: CASSFLAGGTGELFF.

This clone was recorded a few times. The chain couples TRBV5-4 to TRBJ2-7; a weak D match, TRBD2 (5 bases). V lost 3 bases to trimming and J lost 6 bases, with 10 bases between them. The CDR3 runs to 12 residues. Looked up from germline, CDR1 is SGHNT and CDR2 is YYREEE (reference sequence). The CDR3, as DNA: TGTGCCAGCAGCTGGACTTCGGGCGAGCAGTACTTC. It specifies CASSWTSGEQYF.

The J gene is TRBJ1-4, the V gene TRBV4-3, with D maybe TRBD1 (5 bases). V lost 3 bases and J 8 bases, leaving 19 bases between the germline ends. Germline V gene lookup returns CDR1 LGHNA and CDR2 YSLEER. This CDR3 spans 16 amino acids. CDR3 nucleotides: TGCGCCAGCAGCCAGACTGAGGGGAGGGTCGGAGAAAAACTGTTTTTT. Translated: CASSQTEGRVGEKLFF.

This sequence joins TRBV18 and TRBJ2-3; the match to TRBD2 covers 11 bases. With 0 bases clipped from V and 4 bases from J, the junction kept 6 bases outside the gene matches. This CDR3 is 17 amino acids long. Germline CDR1 and CDR2: KGHSH and LQKENI. This chain's CDR3 is CASSPPGLAGGADTQYF. As DNA, the CDR3 is TGTGCCAGCTCACCACCGGGGCTAGCGGGGGGCGCAGATACGCAGTATTTT. Using reference TRBV18 and TRBJ2-3 for the parts outside the CDR3, the full variable domain is NAGVMQNPRHLVRRRGQEARLRCSPMKGHSHVYWYRQLPEEGLKFMVYLQKENIIDESGMPKERFSAEFPKEGPSILRIQQVVRGDSAAYFCASSPPGLAGGADTQYFGPGTRLTVL.